These 4 T cell receptor beta chains were all obtained from the same sample, sequenced in a study of T cell responses to AZD1222 COVID-19 vaccine. Clones were read by immunoSEQ multiplex PCR, and TCRdb kept only the in-frame ones, dropping some. The sample comprises over 130,000 clones, approximately 90% of which are singletons, and 2.5% to 3.5% rests with the top ten. This specimen was peripheral blood, taken 28 days after the second AZD1222 dose. The receptor set was obtained from an adult who received the AZD1222 COVID-19 vaccine.

This clone appeared a few times. V usage is TRBV5-1 and J usage is TRBJ2-7, with D perhaps assigned TRBD1 or TRBD2 (5 bases each). The CDR3 sequence is 12 residues long. Looked up from germline, CDR1 is SGHRS and CDR2 is YFSETQ. V shed 4 bases and J shed 8 bases, with 13 bases lying between them. DNA for the CDR3: TGCGCCAGCAGCCCACTGGGGGAAAAGCAGTACTTC. This encodes CASSPLGEKQYF.

V gene TRBV30 combines with J gene TRBJ1-3, with 9 bases aligning to TRBD1. Germline CDR1 and CDR2: GTSNPN and SVGIG (reference sequence). Trimming at V came to 5 bases and at J to 1 base, leaving 6 bases not matched to a gene. The CDR3 is 15 amino acids. The CDR3 sequence: CAWGLTGGSGNTIYF. CDR3 nucleotide sequence: TGTGCCTGGGGACTGACAGGGGGATCTGGAAACACCATATATTTT.

The rearrangement joins TRBV18 to TRBJ1-2; TRBD1 agrees at 9 bases. From germline, CDR1 is KGHSH and CDR2 LQKENI. J gave up 3 bases and V 5 bases, and 4 bases lay outside the gene matches. This CDR3 spans 14 amino acids. The CDR3 protein is CASSSDRGDYGYTF. CDR3 sequence (DNA): TGTGCCAGCTCATCCGACAGGGGGGACTATGGCTACACCTTC.

The chain joins TRBV3-1 (or the pseudogene TRBV3-2) to TRBJ1-2; D possibly corresponds to TRBD1 (6 bases). Germline-derived CDR1 and CDR2 are LGHDT and YNNKEL (reference sequence). The CDR3 is 15 amino acids. V gave up 4 bases and J gave up 8 bases, with 20 bases separating them. Here the CDR3 reads CASSLSGADSAGYTF. DNA for the CDR3: TGTGCCAGCAGCCTCTCAGGGGCGGATTCCGCCGGCTACACCTTC.